What follows is one T cell receptor (beta chain) and its context. Its specificity is unknown. The read gets to within 3 residues of the CDR3 end, and the germline J gene fills in the rest. The CDR3 has 15 amino acids. Germline CDR1 and CDR2: SGHTA and FQGTGA. This record comes from a study of T cells in women clearing cervical HPV infection. On the study more broadly: Donors had HPV16-related CIN3 or worse; 2 had invasive cancer.

Study observations and caveats: Richness differences could reflect unmeasured T-cell content per sample.

Sequencing was performed with immunoSEQ multiplex PCR; in TCRdb, only in-frame clones are kept and a portion is missing. The table counts 46,000 or so clones; 35% lies in the top ten. This clonotype was obtained from a woman aged 18-70 years with a cervical HPV16 infection that either progressed to CIN3+ or cleared (not recorded which). Specimen: blood buffy coat. The rearrangement uses TRBV7-3 and TRBJ1-2; no definite D call. This CDR3 reads CASSSGLARQETYTF. The DNA read from the CDR3 is TGTGCCAGCAGCTCCGGACTAGCGAGACAAGAGACC.